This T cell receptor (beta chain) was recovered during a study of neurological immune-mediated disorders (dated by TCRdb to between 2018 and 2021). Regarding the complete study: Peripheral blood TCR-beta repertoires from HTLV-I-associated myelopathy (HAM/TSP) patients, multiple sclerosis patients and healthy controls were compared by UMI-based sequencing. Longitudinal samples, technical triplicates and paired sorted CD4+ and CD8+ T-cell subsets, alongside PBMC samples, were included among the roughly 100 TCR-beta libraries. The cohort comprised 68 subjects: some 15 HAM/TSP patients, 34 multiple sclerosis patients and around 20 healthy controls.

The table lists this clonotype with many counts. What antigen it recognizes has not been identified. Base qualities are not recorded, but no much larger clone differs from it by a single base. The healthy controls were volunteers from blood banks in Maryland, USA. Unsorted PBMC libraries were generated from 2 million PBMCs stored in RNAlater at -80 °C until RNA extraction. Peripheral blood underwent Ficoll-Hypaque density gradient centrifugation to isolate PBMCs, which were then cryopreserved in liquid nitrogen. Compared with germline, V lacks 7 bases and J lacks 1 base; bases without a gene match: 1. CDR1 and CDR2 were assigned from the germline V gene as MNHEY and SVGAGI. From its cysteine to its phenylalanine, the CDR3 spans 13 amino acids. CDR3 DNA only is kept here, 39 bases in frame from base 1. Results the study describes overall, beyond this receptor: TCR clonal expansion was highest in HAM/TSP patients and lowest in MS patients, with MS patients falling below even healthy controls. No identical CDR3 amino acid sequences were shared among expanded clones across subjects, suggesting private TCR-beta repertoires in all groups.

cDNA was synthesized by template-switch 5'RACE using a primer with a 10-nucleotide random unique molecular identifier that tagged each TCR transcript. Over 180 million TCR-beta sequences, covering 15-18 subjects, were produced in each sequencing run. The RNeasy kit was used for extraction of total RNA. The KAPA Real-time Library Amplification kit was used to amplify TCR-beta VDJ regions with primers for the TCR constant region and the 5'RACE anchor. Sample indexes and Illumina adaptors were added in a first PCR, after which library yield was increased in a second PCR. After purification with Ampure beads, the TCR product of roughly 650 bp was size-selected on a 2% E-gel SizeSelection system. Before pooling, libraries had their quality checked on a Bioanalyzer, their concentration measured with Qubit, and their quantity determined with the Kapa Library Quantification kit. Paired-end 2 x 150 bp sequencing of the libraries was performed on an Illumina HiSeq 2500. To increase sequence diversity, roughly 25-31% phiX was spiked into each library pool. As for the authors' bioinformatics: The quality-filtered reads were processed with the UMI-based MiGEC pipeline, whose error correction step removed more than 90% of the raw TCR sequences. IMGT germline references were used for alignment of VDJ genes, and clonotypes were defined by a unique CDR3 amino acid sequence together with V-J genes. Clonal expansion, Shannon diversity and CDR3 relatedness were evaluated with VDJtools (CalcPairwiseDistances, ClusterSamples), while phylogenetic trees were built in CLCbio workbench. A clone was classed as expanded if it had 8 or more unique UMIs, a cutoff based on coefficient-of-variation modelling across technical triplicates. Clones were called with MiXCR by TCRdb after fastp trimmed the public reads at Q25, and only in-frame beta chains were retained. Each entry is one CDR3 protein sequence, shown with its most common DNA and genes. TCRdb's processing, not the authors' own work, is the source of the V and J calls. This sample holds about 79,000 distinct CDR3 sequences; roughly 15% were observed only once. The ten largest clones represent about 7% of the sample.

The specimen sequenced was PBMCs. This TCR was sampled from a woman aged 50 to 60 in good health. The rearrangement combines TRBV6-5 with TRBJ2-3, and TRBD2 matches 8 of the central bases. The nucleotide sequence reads TGTGCCAGCAAACTAGCGGGCACAGATACGCAGTATTTT. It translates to CASKLAGTDTQYF.